One sample yielded the 31 T cell receptor beta chains listed below, sequenced in a study of beta chain features in type 1 diabetes. The antigens these receptors bind are not known. Study-wide results and limits: Type 1 diabetes patients had TCRB CDR3s that were shorter (moderately but significantly so) in all four CD4+ subsets.

The whole isolated RNA underwent reverse transcription, so sequencing captured expressed TCRB transcripts. Data came from immunoSEQ multiplex PCR; TCRdb stores just in-frame clones and leaves some out. The data contain over 200,000 clones, approximately 11% of them seen just once; the ten biggest clones take up more than 0.015%. The sample was naive CD4+ T cells from blood. The receptor set was obtained from a man aged 25 to 45 with type 1 diabetes.

The gene calls are TRBV28 and TRBJ1-5; no clear D. V was trimmed by 1 base and J by 0 bases, leaving 13 bases between them. Per germline, CDR1 MDHEN and CDR2 SYDVKM. The CDR3 length is 17 residues. CDR3 residues: CASSLSVLLYSNQPQHF. CDR3 nucleotide sequence: TGTGCCAGCAGTTTATCGGTTCTGCTGTATAGCAATCAGCCCCAGCATTTT.

This chain connects TRBV7-9 to TRBJ1-6; the D gene is possibly TRBD1 (6 bases). The CDR3 runs 12 residues. Germline V CDR1 and CDR2: SEHNR, FQNEAQ (reference sequence). V gave up 3 bases and J gave up 14 bases, with 11 bases separating them. CDR3 nucleotides: TGTGCCAGCAGCTTGGATCAGGGGACCCTCCACTTT. Its protein product is CASSLDQGTLHF.

V usage is TRBV30 and J usage is TRBJ2-5, with a possible D match to TRBD2 (5 bases). The CDR3 is 14 residues long. Germline CDR1 GTSNPN, CDR2 SVGIG (reference sequence). V lost 0 bases to trimming and J lost 4 bases, with 12 bases between them. This CDR3 is CAWSVGPGVETQYF. DNA for the CDR3: TGTGCCTGGAGTGTAGGGCCCGGGGTAGAGACCCAGTACTTC.

This chain links TRBV7-2 with TRBJ2-1, with 7 positions matching TRBD2. The germline V gene encodes CDR1 SGHTA and CDR2 FQGNSA. The CDR3 spans 15 residues. Unmatched junction bases numbered 4, after V lost 5 bases and J lost 0 bases. CDR3 in amino acids: CASSPGRTSYNEQFF. The CDR3 nucleotides are TGTGCCAGCAGCCCCGGGAGGACCTCCTACAATGAGCAGTTCTTC.

This clone showed up just a few times. The same CDR3 can be traced to other DNA sequences in this sample. CDR3 sequence (DNA): TGTGCCAGCTCACCGGGCTCCCAAGAGACCCAGTACTTC. Its protein product is CASSPGSQETQYF. The chain couples TRBV18 to TRBJ2-5, with D unresolved. Germline loops: CDR1 KGHSH, CDR2 LQKENI. The CDR3 contains 13 residues. V dropped 3 bases and J dropped 1 base, with 6 bases sitting between them.

This clone has a handful of counts. V gene TRBV28 combines with J gene TRBJ1-6; D not resolved. The CDR3 extends over 14 amino acids. V lost 7 bases and J 6 bases, leaving 13 bases between the germline ends. Germline CDR1 is MDHEN and CDR2 is SYDVKM. The CDR3 here is CASTPAPLNSPLHF. As DNA, the CDR3 is TGTGCCAGCACCCCTGCGCCACTTAATTCACCCCTCCACTTT.

There are a few counts of this clone. V and J are TRBV20-1 and TRBJ2-7, with TRBD1 matching over 7 bases. The trim removed 6 bases at V and 4 bases at J, leaving 3 bases unmatched. This CDR3 is built from 11 residues. Germline V CDR1 and CDR2: DFQATT, SNEGSKA (reference sequence). CDR3 nucleotides: TGCAGTGCCACAGGGGAGTACGAGCAGTACTTC. This translates into CSATGEYEQYF.

This clone showed up just a few times. The V gene is TRBV6-5, the J gene TRBJ1-4, with TRBD1 matching 9 bases. The trim removed 1 base at V and 7 bases at J, leaving 7 bases unmatched. Looked up from germline, CDR1 is MNHEY and CDR2 is SVGAGI. The CDR3 is made up of 16 amino acids. Here the CDR3 reads CASSYLVTGGSEKLFF. CDR3 DNA sequence: TGTGCCAGCAGTTACTTGGTGACAGGGGGTAGTGAAAAACTGTTTTTT.

The CDR3 loop is CASSFLNRGELFF. CDR3 nucleotides: TGTGCCAGCAGCTTCCTAAACCGCGGGGAGCTGTTTTTT. The chain links TRBV7-9 to TRBJ2-2, with D uncertain. In germline, CDR1 is SEHNR, CDR2 FQNEAQ (reference sequence). V was clipped by 3 bases and J by 7 bases, with 9 bases between them. The CDR3 has 13 amino acids.

This clone has just a few counts. This chain links TRBV20-1 with TRBJ2-2; D unresolved. Germline V gene lookup returns CDR1 DFQATT and CDR2 SNEGSKA (reference sequence). The CDR3 runs 9 residues. Written as DNA, the CDR3 is TGCAGGACTGGCGTGGAGCTGTTTTTT. As protein: CRTGVELFF.

This clone was counted between two and nine times. The rearrangement links TRBV7-6 to TRBJ2-2; D gene ambiguous. The CDR3 is 12 residues long. The V end was cut by 3 bases, the J end by 5 bases, with 4 bases between. CDR1 SGHVS and CDR2 FNYEAQ come from the germline V gene. CDR3 sequence reads: CASSFRTGELFF. The CDR3 DNA reads as TGTGCCAGCAGCTTCCGGACCGGGGAGCTGTTTTTT.

The genes are TRBV18 and TRBJ2-7, with 10 bases lining up with TRBD1. The CDR3 spans 16 residues. Germline assignment: CDR1 KGHSH and CDR2 LQKENI. The J segment lost 6 bases and the V segment lost 0 bases, leaving 8 bases of the junction unmatched. The CDR3 sequence: CASSPPSRGQGVEQYF. The CDR3 DNA is TGTGCCAGCTCACCACCGAGTCGAGGACAGGGGGTCGAGCAGTACTTC.

This clone was detected a few times. This CDR3 is CASSYTSGYEQYF. Here the CDR3 DNA reads TGTGCCAGCAGCTATACGTCGGGGTACGAGCAGTACTTC. The J gene is TRBJ2-7, the V gene TRBV7-8, with D maybe TRBD2 (5 bases). The CDR3 runs to 13 residues. Trimming removed 4 bases from V and 4 bases from J, with 11 bases in between. CDR1 and CDR2 from the germline V gene are SGHVS and FQNEAQ.

This chain uses TRBV4-2 with TRBJ1-4, with D tentatively TRBD1 (5 bases). There are 17 residues in the CDR3. Trimming shortened V by 4 bases and J by 2 bases, and 17 bases separated the two germline ends. CDR1 is LGHNA and CDR2 is YNFKEQ in the germline V gene. CDR3 sequence: CASSRYGAGMTNEKLFF. The CDR3 bases are TGTGCCAGCAGCCGATACGGGGCGGGAATGACTAATGAAAAACTGTTTTTT.

The V and J genes are TRBV4-1 and TRBJ1-6; TRBD1 might be the D (6 bases). Trimming removed 0 bases at V and 4 bases at J, with 16 bases between. From germline, CDR1 is MGHRA and CDR2 YSYEKL. CDR3 size: 18 residues. The CDR3 DNA is TGCGCCAGCAGCCAAGATACGGGGGGCCGGGGGTATAATTCACCCCTCCACTTT. Its translation: CASSQDTGGRGYNSPLHF.

This clone was observed a few times. The chain recombines TRBV5-4 with TRBJ1-6; D is unclear. Per the germline V gene, CDR1 is SGHNT and CDR2 is YYREEE (reference sequence). Deletions cut 4 bases from V and 7 bases from J, with 18 bases between. The length of the CDR3 is 16 residues. Here the CDR3 reads CASSQFNTEINSPLHF. CDR3 bases: TGTGCCAGCAGCCAATTCAATACAGAGATCAATTCACCCCTCCACTTT.

This clone was observed a handful of times. The chain employs TRBV5-1 and TRBJ2-2, with D uncertain. With 0 bases removed from V and 4 bases from J, the gap between germline ends came to 4 bases. The CDR3 is 13 residues long. Germline V CDR1 and CDR2: SGHRS, YFSETQ. The CDR3 region is CASSLGPTGELFF. The CDR3 region has the DNA TGCGCCAGCAGCTTGGGGCCCACCGGGGAGCTGTTTTTT. Complete variable domain (other parts from reference TRBV5-1 and TRBJ2-2): KAGVTQTPRYLIKTRGQQVTLSCSPISGHRSVSWYQQTPGQGLQFLFEYFSETQRNKGNFPGRFSGRQFSNSRSEMNVSTLELGDSALYLCASSLGPTGELFFGEGSRLTVL.

The rearrangement uses TRBV5-1 and TRBJ2-1; maybe TRBD1 (6 bases). The CDR3 runs 16 residues. Between the trimmed V and J ends, which lost 0 bases and 0 bases, there was a span of 10 bases. Germline lookup yields CDR1 SGHRS and CDR2 YFSETQ. As DNA, the CDR3 is TGCGCCAGCAGCTTGGCCGTGGGGGCCTCCTACAATGAGCAGTTCTTC. Its translation is CASSLAVGASYNEQFF.

This clone was found a few times. The chain carries TRBV5-4 and TRBJ1-1, with a weak D call TRBD1 (5 bases). The ends were cut back, 4 bases at V and 5 bases at J, with 24 bases in the middle. The CDR3 totals 17 residues. Germline V gives CDR1 SGHNT, CDR2 YYREEE (reference sequence). This chain's CDR3 is CASSPPSGIGLGTEAFF. For the CDR3, the DNA is TGTGCCAGCAGCCCGCCTTCAGGGATCGGCCTAGGGACTGAAGCTTTCTTT.

This clone occurred a few times. This sequence joins TRBV7-8 and TRBJ2-2; possible D gene TRBD2, 5 bases. This CDR3 has 14 residues. Per germline, CDR1 SGHVS and CDR2 FQNEAQ. V was trimmed by 5 bases and J by 6 bases, leaving 13 bases between them. The CDR3 bases are TGTGCCAGCAGCCTCGCTAGCACCTCCGGGGAGCTGTTTTTT. It yields the protein CASSLASTSGELFF.

This clone was counted a few times. The V gene is TRBV15, the J gene TRBJ2-7; unclear D gene. CDR1 and CDR2 (germline): LNHNV, YYDKDF (reference sequence). V gave up 0 bases and J gave up 6 bases, with 9 bases separating them. The CDR3 is 13 amino acids. For the CDR3, the DNA is TGTGCCACCAGCAGAGATGCGGTAAGCGAGCAGTACTTC. It translates to CATSRDAVSEQYF. Full variable domain (outside the CDR3, taken from reference TRBV15 and TRBJ2-7): DAMVIQNPRYQVTQFGKPVTLSCSQTLNHNVMYWYQQKSSQAPKLLFHYYDKDFNNEADTPDNFQSRRPNTSFCFLDIRSPGLGDTAMYLCATSRDAVSEQYFGPGTRLTVT.

This clone was counted a few times. The chain joins TRBV5-1 to TRBJ1-6; 8 bases fit TRBD1. The germline V gene encodes CDR1 SGHRS and CDR2 YFSETQ. The CDR3 length is 13 residues. Trimming cost V 4 bases and J 10 bases; bases outside gene matches: 4. CDR3 bases: TGCGCCAGCAGCGACGGACAGGGATCACCCCTCCACTTT. Encoded protein: CASSDGQGSPLHF.

This sequence joins TRBV7-8 and TRBJ2-7; 8 positions match TRBD1. The CDR3 has 14 amino acids. V gave up 6 bases and J gave up 2 bases; unmatched junction bases: 6. Germline V gene lookup returns CDR1 SGHVS and CDR2 FQNEAQ. CDR3 bases: TGTGCCAGCAGGACCGGGACAGGACCCTACGAGCAGTACTTC. Protein product: CASRTGTGPYEQYF.

V gene TRBV7-2 combines with J gene TRBJ1-4, with TRBD1 matching over 7 bases. The CDR3 has 14 amino acids. With 2 bases clipped from V and 8 bases from J, the junction kept 5 bases outside the gene matches. Germline V gene lookup returns CDR1 SGHTA and CDR2 FQGNSA. The CDR3 DNA reads TGTGCCAGCAGCTTATGGACAGGCGGGGAAAAACTGTTTTTT. The encoded protein is CASSLWTGGEKLFF.

A few counts support this clone. The same CDR3 arises from other DNA sequences in this sample as well. The J gene is TRBJ2-5, the V gene TRBV29-1; 11 positions match TRBD1. The CDR3 spans 12 residues. The V segment lost 7 bases and the J segment 3 bases; nucleotides outside the gene matches: 1. Per germline, CDR1 SQVTM and CDR2 ANQGSEA. CDR3 sequence: CSGTGGEETQYF. DNA for the CDR3: TGCAGCGGGACAGGGGGCGAAGAGACCCAGTACTTC.

The chain links TRBV6-5 to TRBJ2-7; D might be TRBD1 (6 bases). V was clipped by 6 bases and J by 3 bases, with 12 bases between them. CDR3 length: 13 residues. Germline CDR1 MNHEY, CDR2 SVGAGI. This CDR3 is CASSLVDSYEQYF. CDR3 DNA: TGTGCCAGCAGCCTCGTGGACAGCTACGAGCAGTACTTC.

In its sample, this clone was seen a few times. The chain recombines TRBV7-9 with TRBJ2-1; tentatively, D is TRBD1 (6 bases). The CDR3 contains 16 residues. Looked up from germline, CDR1 is SEHNR and CDR2 is FQNEAQ (reference sequence). With 4 bases removed from V and 7 bases from J, the gap between germline ends came to 20 bases. The CDR3 bases are TGTGCCAGCAGCTCCCTTGGGGGCGGGTTGAGAAATGAGCAGTTCTTC. As protein: CASSSLGGGLRNEQFF.

This clone was detected only a few times. The junction departs from germline at one end; a sequencing error may be responsible. The rearrangement links TRBV5-4 to TRBJ2-1; 7 nucleotides agree with TRBD1. The CDR3 length is 13 residues. Germline V gene sequence: CDR1 SGHNT, CDR2 YYREEE (reference sequence). Here the CDR3 DNA reads TGTGCCAGCAGCTCCCAGGACCGGGACAGACCCATCTTC. This codes for CASSSQDRDRPIF.

The table lists this clone with a few counts. J is TRBJ2-7 and V is TRBV4-3; 10 nucleotides agree with TRBD1. V lost 0 bases, J lost 5 bases, and 10 bases stayed unmatched. Germline CDR1 and CDR2: LGHNA and YSLEER. CDR3 length: 17 amino acids. The DNA for the CDR3 is TGCGCCAGCAGCCAAGATTACTACGGGACAGGGGCGAACGAGCAGTACTTC. It codes for CASSQDYYGTGANEQYF.

This clone has only a few counts. The V gene is TRBV28, the J gene TRBJ1-4; D uncertain. Looked up from germline, CDR1 is MDHEN and CDR2 is SYDVKM. The CDR3 has 10 amino acids. V dropped 10 bases and J dropped 8 bases, with 8 bases sitting between them. CDR3 DNA: TGTGCCACCCGGAGCGAAAAACTGTTTTTT. As protein: CATRSEKLFF.

The chain recombines TRBV5-1 with TRBJ2-3; no reliable D call. V was trimmed by 4 bases and J by 6 bases, leaving 9 bases between them. CDR1 SGHRS and CDR2 YFSETQ come from the germline V gene. The CDR3 consists of 12 residues. This CDR3 is CASSETEDTQYF. The CDR3 bases are TGCGCCAGCAGCGAGACTGAGGATACGCAGTATTTT.